A selection of T cell receptor beta chains follows, all from one sample in a study of shared clonotypes between healthy human individuals. Assay used: immunoSEQ multiplex PCR; TCRdb lists only in-frame clones, some missing. The sample yields about 560,000 clones, about 80% seen once. Sequenced: PBMCs. The receptors come from a woman in her forties in good health. Some clones in this sample may be carry-over from other donors' samples. The CDR3 runs from the conserved cysteine through the conserved F or W. Fields, in order: clone size, V gene, J gene, D gene, CDR3 protein, CDR3 DNA. D genes are given only for firm matches. For some rows the clone size is stated as once, few or many, or as a class when expanded; others skip it.

size: .
V: TRBV4-3
J: TRBJ2-3
D: .
CDR3: CASSRWDSHTDTQYF
DNA: TGCGCCAGCAGCCGTTGGGACTCCCACACAGATACGCAGTATTTT

size: .
V: TRBV19
J: TRBJ2-5
D: TRBD2
CDR3: CASSRGPSGSFQETQYF
DNA: TGTGCCAGTAGTAGGGGCCCAAGCGGGAGTTTCCAAGAGACCCAGTACTTC

size: .
V: TRBV5-1
J: TRBJ1-1
D: .
CDR3: CASSLSPGTPNTEAFF
DNA: TGCGCCAGCAGCTTATCCCCCGGGACACCGAACACTGAAGCTTTCTTT

size: .
V: TRBV28
J: TRBJ2-7
D: TRBD2
CDR3: CASSLSLAETSSYEQYF
DNA: TGTGCCAGCAGTTTAAGTCTAGCGGAGACTAGCTCCTACGAGCAGTACTTC

size: .
V: TRBV7-3
J: TRBJ2-1
D: .
CDR3: CASSLSGGGSSYNEQFF
DNA: TGTGCCAGCAGCTTATCAGGGGGAGGAAGCTCCTACAATGAGCAGTTCTTC

size: .
V: TRBV21-1
J: TRBJ2-1
D: .
CDR3: CASSNIAGPYNEQFF
DNA: TGTGCCAGCAGCAACATAGCGGGTCCCTACAATGAGCAGTTCTTC

size: .
V: TRBV29-1
J: TRBJ2-5
D: .
CDR3: CSVVVRGGVQETQYF
DNA: TGCAGCGTAGTGGTGAGGGGTGGTGTCCAAGAGACCCAGTACTTC

size: .
V: TRBV5-3
J: TRBJ2-7
D: .
CDR3: CARSLAPRAFSSYEQYF
DNA: TGTGCCAGAAGCTTGGCCCCCCGGGCTTTTAGCTCCTACGAGCAGTACTTC

size: .
V: TRBV6-6
J: TRBJ1-4
D: TRBD1
CDR3: CASSPRRGRDEKLFF
DNA: TGTGCCAGCAGTCCCCGCAGGGGGCGGGATGAAAAACTGTTTTTT

size: many
V: TRBV4-3
J: TRBJ2-7
D: .
CDR3: CASSHRRFYEQYF
DNA: TGCGCCAGCAGCCATCGGCGGTTCTACGAGCAGTACTTC

size: .
V: TRBV7-9
J: TRBJ2-1
D: .
CDR3: CASSSLQNEQFF
DNA: TGTGCCAGCAGCTCCCTACAAAATGAGCAGTTCTTC

size: .
V: TRBV27
J: TRBJ1-1
D: .
CDR3: CASSLTAGRLDTEAFF
DNA: TGTGCCAGCAGTTTAACCGCGGGGCGCCTGGACACTGAGGCTTTCTTT

size: few
V: TRBV30
J: TRBJ1-6
D: .
CDR3: CAWSPTGMRSPLHF
DNA: TGTGCCTGGAGCCCTACAGGGATGAGATCACCCCTCCACTTT

size: many
V: TRBV10-1
J: TRBJ2-1
D: .
CDR3: CANAGPYNEQFF
DNA: TGCGCCAACGCGGGACCCTACAATGAGCAGTTCTTC

size: few
V: TRBV6-1
J: TRBJ2-5
D: .
CDR3: CASSEVRGTQETQYF
DNA: TGTGCCAGCAGTGAAGTGCGCGGGACGCAAGAGACCCAGTACTTC

size: .
V: TRBV10-2
J: TRBJ2-1
D: .
CDR3: CASGRTSYNEQFF
DNA: TGCGCCAGCGGGAGGACCTCCTACAATGAGCAGTTCTTC

size: .
V: TRBV7-3
J: TRBJ2-1
D: TRBD1
CDR3: CASSRGPGDRGFYEQFF
DNA: TGTGCCAGCAGCCGAGGGCCCGGGGACAGGGGGTTTTATGAGCAGTTCTTC

size: .
V: TRBV9
J: TRBJ1-2
D: TRBD1
CDR3: CASSVSPGTGVGYGYTF
DNA: TGTGCCAGCAGCGTTAGCCCCGGGACAGGGGTTGGGTATGGCTACACCTTC

size: few
V: TRBV28
J: TRBJ1-1
D: .
CDR3: CASSSTSTADTPPGLLEAFF
DNA: TGTGCCAGCAGTTCCACCTCGACAGCGGATACGCCGCCGGGGTTGTTGGAAGCTTTCTTT

size: .
V: TRBV7-9
J: TRBJ2-7
D: TRBD2
CDR3: CASSLANSGRWYF
DNA: TGTGCCAGCAGCTTAGCCAATAGCGGGAGATGGTACTTC

size: .
V: TRBV6-6
J: TRBJ2-7
D: TRBD2
CDR3: CASSPAGGPFEQYF
DNA: TGTGCCAGCAGCCCGGCGGGGGGCCCCTTCGAGCAGTACTTC

size: .
V: TRBV6-6
J: TRBJ2-7
D: TRBD1
CDR3: CASTRTGATYEQYF
DNA: TGTGCCAGCACCCGAACAGGGGCTACCTACGAGCAGTACTTC

size: .
V: TRBV9
J: TRBJ1-3
D: .
CDR3: CASSVEAGLGNTIYF
DNA: TGTGCCAGCAGCGTAGAGGCAGGGCTGGGAAACACCATATATTTT

size: .
V: TRBV7-2
J: TRBJ2-1
D: TRBD1
CDR3: CASSKDRINEQFF
DNA: TGTGCCAGCAGCAAGGACAGGATCAATGAGCAGTTCTTC

size: .
V: TRBV4-3
J: TRBJ2-3
D: .
CDR3: CASSQGRAADTQYF
DNA: TGCGCCAGCAGCCAAGGGAGGGCCGCAGATACGCAGTATTTT

size: few
V: TRBV6-6
J: TRBJ1-2
D: .
CDR3: CASGRPTDLGYTF
DNA: TGTGCCAGCGGGCGACCGACAGATCTTGGCTACACCTTC

size: many
V: TRBV1
J: TRBJ2-3
D: .
CDR3: CTSSQEPGAPDTQYF
DNA: TGCACCAGCAGCCAAGAGCCCGGGGCCCCAGATACGCAGTATTTT

size: few
V: TRBV7-2
J: TRBJ1-5
D: TRBD1
CDR3: CASSSSTGEGQPQHF
DNA: TGTGCCAGCAGCTCATCGACAGGGGAAGGGCAGCCCCAGCATTTT

size: once
V: TRBV10-1
J: TRBJ2-1
D: .
CDR3: CASSAYVGAEFF
DNA: TGCGCCAGCAGTGCCTACGTGGGAGCGGAGTTCTTC

size: few
V: TRBV5-4
J: TRBJ1-4
D: TRBD1
CDR3: CASSADRGLGEKLFF
DNA: TGTGCCAGCAGCGCAGACAGGGGGCTTGGTGAAAAACTGTTTTTT

size: .
V: TRBV9
J: TRBJ2-2
D: .
CDR3: CASSVFPLGAGELFF
DNA: TGTGCCAGCAGCGTATTTCCCCTCGGGGCCGGGGAGCTGTTTTTT

size: .
V: TRBV7-2
J: TRBJ2-3
D: .
CDR3: CASTNGVSDTQYF
DNA: TGTGCCAGCACCAATGGGGTATCAGATACGCAGTATTTT

size: once
V: TRBV11-3
J: TRBJ2-3
D: .
CDR3: CASSLDFPGSTDTQYF
DNA: TGTGCCAGCAGCTTAGATTTCCCGGGGAGCACAGATACGCAGTATTTT

size: .
V: TRBV11-2
J: TRBJ2-3
D: .
CDR3: CASSLLGGSSDTQYF
DNA: TGTGCCAGCAGCTTACTCGGTGGCTCCAGTGATACGCAGTATTTT

size: .
V: TRBV18
J: TRBJ2-2
D: .
CDR3: CASSPGGGTGELFF
DNA: TGTGCCAGCTCGCCCGGCGGTGGAACCGGGGAGCTGTTTTTT

size: few
V: TRBV6-1
J: TRBJ1-1
D: .
CDR3: CASSYGTPREAFF
DNA: TGTGCCAGCAGTTATGGGACGCCTCGTGAAGCTTTCTTT

size: .
V: TRBV7-2
J: TRBJ1-1
D: .
CDR3: CASSQEVGVNTEAFF
DNA: TGTGCCAGCAGCCAAGAGGTGGGGGTGAACACTGAAGCTTTCTTT

size: .
V: TRBV9
J: TRBJ2-1
D: TRBD2
CDR3: CASSQQGLAGDNEQFF
DNA: TGTGCCAGCAGCCAACAGGGACTAGCGGGGGACAATGAGCAGTTCTTC

size: few
V: TRBV7-2
J: TRBJ1-1
D: TRBD1
CDR3: CASSLRTGGAIRAFF
DNA: TGTGCCAGCAGCCTACGGACAGGGGGGGCAATCAGAGCTTTCTTT

size: few
V: TRBV4-3
J: TRBJ1-1
D: .
CDR3: CASSQDPARGAFF
DNA: TGCGCCAGCAGCCAAGACCCTGCCAGGGGAGCTTTCTTT